This T cell receptor beta chain was sequenced during a study of human T cells and chemical hapten exposure. TCRdb re-analysed the RACE reads in MiXCR, keeping a single row per CDR3 protein. The table shows about 120,000 distinct CDR3 sequences, with 12% occurring only once. Time point defined: patch test 1, 2 weeks after DPC sensitization. Noted treatment: therapeutic diphenylcyclopropenone sensitization with weekly scalp DPC. Ten or more counts support this clonotype. The CDR3 is made up of 15 amino acids. The ends were cut back, 7 bases at V and 4 bases at J, with 20 bases in the middle. CDR1 and CDR2 from the germline V gene are LGHDT and YNNKEL (reference sequence).

Specimen: whole blood, collected in connection with sensitization to the hapten diphenylcyclopropenone (DPC). The receptor's source is a woman aged 50 to 60 with alopecia areata. Some clones in this sample may be carry-over from other donors' samples. The chain links TRBV3-1 to TRBJ2-7; possibly TRBD1 or TRBD2 for D (5 bases each). The CDR3 bases are TGTGCCAGCACCAGGGTAACGGGGAAGAAATACGAGCAGTACTTC. Protein product: CASTRVTGKKYEQYF.